The table lists the clone carrying this T cell receptor beta chain with a few counts. The antigen is not known. CDR3-region Arm-PCR and iRepertoire HTBI primers produced the TCR beta libraries. TCRdb re-analysed the multiplex PCR reads in MiXCR, keeping a single row per CDR3 protein. The repertoire has about 660,000 distinct CDR3 sequences, 30% of them found once; the top ten carry 35% to 55%. Sample time point: persistent/refractory GD, antithyroid drugs over 5 years with positive TRAb. Extracted PBMC RNA gave rise to the TCR library. This specimen comes from a study of regulatory T cells in long-lasting Graves disease. Turning to the study itself: Treatment with antithyroid drugs for over 5 years, together with positive TSH receptor antibodies, meant persistent Graves' disease. Points from the study as a whole: Public clonotype sharing was higher in persistent than newly diagnosed patients. Persistent cases favored TRBV28, TRBJ1-2 and TRBJ2-5. Tissue studied was limited to peripheral blood, excluding thyroid tissue.

There are 15 residues in the CDR3. Trimming removed 3 bases from V and 5 bases from J, with 15 bases in between. The germline V gene encodes CDR1 SNHLY and CDR2 FYNNEI. The input for sequencing was peripheral blood mononuclear cells (PBMCs), taken when the disease was refractory, from a patient treated with antithyroid drugs. This clonotype was obtained from a female donor with Graves disease. The chain has TRBV2 and TRBJ2-3; maybe TRBD1 (5 bases). The CDR3 sequence: CASSDRLRVKDTQYF. The CDR3 DNA follows: TGTGCCAGCAGTGACCGTCTCAGGGTGAAAGATACGCAGTATTTT.